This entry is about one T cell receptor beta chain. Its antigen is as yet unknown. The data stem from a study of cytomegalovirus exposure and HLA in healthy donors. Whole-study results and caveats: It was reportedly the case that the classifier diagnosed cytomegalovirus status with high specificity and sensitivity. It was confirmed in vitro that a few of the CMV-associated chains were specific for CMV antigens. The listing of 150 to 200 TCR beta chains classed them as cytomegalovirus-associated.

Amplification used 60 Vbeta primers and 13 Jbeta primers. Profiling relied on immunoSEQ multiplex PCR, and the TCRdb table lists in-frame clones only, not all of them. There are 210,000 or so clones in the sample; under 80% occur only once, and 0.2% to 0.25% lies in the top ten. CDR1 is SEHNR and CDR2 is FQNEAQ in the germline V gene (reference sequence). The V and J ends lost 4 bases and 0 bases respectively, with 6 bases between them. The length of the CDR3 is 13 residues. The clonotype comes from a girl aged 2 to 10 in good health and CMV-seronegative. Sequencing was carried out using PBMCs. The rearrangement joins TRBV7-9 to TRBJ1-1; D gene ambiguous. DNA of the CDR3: TGTGCCAGCAGCTCCTCCCTGAACACTGAAGCTTTCTTT. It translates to CASSSSLNTEAFF.